Below are 14 T cell receptor beta chains sequenced from a single sample in a study of T cells in Graves' hyperthyroidism and ophthalmopathy. TCR beta CDR3 region amplification was performed from RNA transcripts. With the HTBI primer set, the TCR CDR3 went through a first round of RT-PCR. TCRdb processed the multiplex PCR reads anew with MiXCR; each CDR3 protein has one entry. The sample contains hundreds of thousands of distinct CDR3 sequences, about 20% of which appear only once. Input material: blood. All receptors come from a man aged 25 to 45 with Graves' ophthalmopathy.

The chain couples TRBV30 to TRBJ2-1, with 10 bases matching TRBD1. CDR1 and CDR2 (germline): GTSNPN, SVGIG (reference sequence). The CDR3 totals 16 residues. Trimming at V came to 2 bases and at J to 3 bases, leaving 7 bases not matched to a gene. CDR3 sequence (DNA): TGTGCCTGGAGTCTCGAGGGGGACAGGGGCTACAATGAGCAGTTCTTC. Protein: CAWSLEGDRGYNEQFF. The variable domain in full, with the rest retrieved from reference TRBV30 and TRBJ2-1, is SQTIHQWPATLVQPVGSPLSLECTVEGTSNPNLYWYRQAAGRGLQLLFYSVGIGQISSEVPQNLSASRPQDRQFILSSKKLLLSDSGFYLCAWSLEGDRGYNEQFFGPGTRLTVL.

This clonotype was recorded a few times. V and J are TRBV20-1 and TRBJ2-7; the match to TRBD1 covers 10 bases. V lost 0 bases and J lost 3; bases outside the gene matches: 11. Germline CDR1 DFQATT, CDR2 SNEGSKA (reference sequence). The CDR3 runs 17 residues. This CDR3 reads CSARDLLRQGAYYEQYF. The CDR3, as DNA: TGCAGTGCTAGAGATCTATTACGACAGGGGGCTTACTACGAGCAGTACTTC.

The chain couples TRBV12-3 or TRBV12-4 to TRBJ2-2, with D uncertain. V lost 6 bases and J lost 3, with 11 bases in between. This CDR3 has 14 amino acids. In DNA, the CDR3 is TGTGCCAGCAGCTCAATAGCCGACACCGGGGAGCTGTTTTTT. This gives the protein CASSSIADTGELFF.

This chain connects TRBV20-1 to TRBJ2-1, with D possibly matching TRBD2 (5 bases). This CDR3 spans 12 amino acids. CDR1 is DFQATT and CDR2 is SNEGSKA in the germline V gene (reference sequence). V was pared by 3 bases and J by 5 bases, with 8 bases between. The CDR3 sequence is CSASTGNNEQFF. The CDR3 DNA reads as TGCAGTGCTAGTACGGGGAACAATGAGCAGTTCTTC.

This chain uses TRBV28 with TRBJ2-6, with unresolved D. CDR1 is MDHEN, CDR2 SYDVKM, per germline. There are 18 residues in the CDR3. Trimming removed 2 bases from V and 0 bases from J, with 14 bases in between. The CDR3 DNA reads as TGTGCCAGCAGTTTAGGCCTCCCGAGGAGCTCTGGGGCCAACGTCCTGACTTTC. This gives the protein CASSLGLPRSSGANVLTF. The full variable domain, with the rest looked up from reference TRBV28 and TRBJ2-6, is DVKVTQSSRYLVKRTGEKVFLECVQDMDHENMFWYRQDPGLGLRLIYFSYDVKMKEKGDIPEGYSVSREKKERFSLILESASTNQTSMYLCASSLGLPRSSGANVLTFGAGSRLTVL.

In its sample, this clonotype was seen a few times. The V and J genes are TRBV5-1 and TRBJ2-1; D is unresolved. Germline loops: CDR1 SGHRS, CDR2 YFSETQ. The CDR3 runs 14 residues. V was pared by 3 bases and J by 6 bases, with 13 bases between. The DNA for the CDR3 is TGCGCCAGCAGCTCACTCTACCTGGGCAATGAGCAGTTCTTC. Protein: CASSSLYLGNEQFF.

The J gene is TRBJ1-6, the V gene TRBV12-3 or TRBV12-4; D uncertain. CDR3 length equals 14 residues. Trimming removed 2 bases from V and 6 bases from J, with 8 bases in between. CDR3 nucleotides: TGTGCCAGCAGTTTACTGGCGAGTAATTCACCCCTCCACTTT. Its protein product is CASSLLASNSPLHF.

The genes are TRBV24-1 and TRBJ2-7; 9 bases match TRBD1. CDR1 is KGHDR and CDR2 is SFDVKD in the germline V gene. The CDR3 is 14 residues long. With V trimmed by 0 bases and J by 9 bases, 5 bases remained unmatched. CDR3 nucleotide sequence: TGTGCCACCAGTGATTTGCGCACAGGGGGCGGGCAGTACTTC. Translating it yields CATSDLRTGGGQYF.

This clonotype came up a few times. V and J are TRBV6-2 or TRBV6-3 and TRBJ1-1, with no clear D. CDR3 size: 12 residues. V was cut by 7 bases and J by 6 bases, with 12 bases left in between. Germline V CDR1 and CDR2: MNHEY, SVGEGT. The CDR3 protein is CASNGEGPEAFF. The CDR3 region has the DNA TGTGCCAGCAACGGGGAGGGTCCTGAAGCTTTCTTT.

The V call is TRBV7-9, the J call TRBJ2-3, with D possibly being TRBD2 (5 bases). V lost 5 bases and J 0 bases, leaving 21 bases between the germline ends. Germline V gene sequence: CDR1 SEHNR, CDR2 FQNEAQ (reference sequence). This CDR3 has 18 residues. The CDR3 reads CASSNYLSSRASTDTQYF. CDR3 nucleotides: TGTGCCAGCAGCAATTATTTGTCTAGCAGAGCTAGCACAGATACGCAGTATTTT.

This clonotype was seen many times. The rearrangement uses TRBV20-1 and TRBJ1-2, with D possibly matching TRBD1 (6 bases). CDR1 is DFQATT, CDR2 SNEGSKA, per germline (reference sequence). The CDR3 covers 12 residues. Trimming cost V 5 bases and J 6 bases, with 13 bases left between them. For the CDR3, the DNA is TGCAGTGCTGGATCAGGGGCCAATGGCTACACCTTC. Translation gives CSAGSGANGYTF.

This clonotype was observed many times. This rearrangement joins TRBV30 to TRBJ1-1; D call uncertain. Germline CDR1 is GTSNPN and CDR2 is SVGIG (reference sequence). The CDR3 contains 13 residues. Trimming shortened V by 2 bases and J by 1 base, and 8 bases separated the two germline ends. CDR3 DNA sequence: TGTGCCTGGAGTCGGGGTCGGAACACTGAAGCTTTCTTT. The encoded protein is CAWSRGRNTEAFF. Looking up the rest from reference TRBV30 and TRBJ1-1 gives the full variable domain: SQTIHQWPATLVQPVGSPLSLECTVEGTSNPNLYWYRQAAGRGLQLLFYSVGIGQISSEVPQNLSASRPQDRQFILSSKKLLLSDSGFYLCAWSRGRNTEAFFGQGTRLTVV.

In this sample, this clonotype turned up many times. The genes are TRBV10-3 and TRBJ2-7; TRBD1 matches 12 bases. The CDR3 is 17 amino acids. Trimming took 3 bases from V and 4 from J; bases not matched to a gene: 10. Germline V gene sequence: CDR1 ENHRY, CDR2 SYGVKD. Here the CDR3 reads CAISDIPGQGASYEQYF. The CDR3 DNA is TGTGCCATCAGTGATATCCCGGGACAGGGGGCATCGTACGAGCAGTACTTC.

The chain combines TRBV2 with TRBJ2-5; D remains ambiguous. CDR3 length: 11 residues. Germline loops: CDR1 SNHLY, CDR2 FYNNEI. V lost 5 bases, J lost 3 bases, and 4 bases lay in between. This chain's CDR3 is CASSTKETQYF. Written as DNA, the CDR3 is TGTGCCAGCAGTACTAAAGAGACCCAGTACTTC.